Presented here are 25 T cell receptor beta chains from one specimen sequenced in a study of radiotherapy plus CTLA-4 blockade in lung cancer. Libraries were prepared by immunoSEQ multiplex PCR; TCRdb keeps only in-frame clonotypes and omits some of them. The sample yields tens of thousands of clones, around 79% seen once. Sequencing was performed on peripheral blood, taken from a patient treated with radiotherapy plus ipilimumab. These receptors all stem from a human donor with non-small cell lung cancer who had stable disease on radiotherapy plus ipilimumab.

This clone was counted only a few times. The chain combines TRBV5-8 with TRBJ2-5; tentative D call: TRBD1 (5 bases). The CDR3 is 12 amino acids. Germline V gene lookup returns CDR1 SGHTS and CDR2 YDEGEE. V lost 2 bases and J lost 6, with 8 bases in between. The CDR3 region has the DNA TGTGCCAGCAGCTTAAGGGGCAAGACCCAGTACTTC. Protein product: CASSLRGKTQYF.

The chain links TRBV7-9 to TRBJ1-2; D is uncertain. CDR3 length: 14 residues. The germline V gene has CDR1 SEHNR and CDR2 FQNEAQ (reference sequence). V shed 1 base and J shed 3 bases, with 9 bases lying between them. The CDR3 nucleotides are TGTGCCAGCAGCTTAGTTACGGGCCACTATGGCTACACCTTC. Amino acids: CASSLVTGHYGYTF. The full variable domain, completed using reference TRBV7-9 and TRBJ1-2, is DTGVSQNPRHKITKRGQNVTFRCDPISEHNRLYWYRQTLGQGPEFLTYFQNEAQLEKSRLLSDRFSAERPKGSFSTLEIQRTEQGDSAMYLCASSLVTGHYGYTFGSGTRLTVV.

This clone appeared a few times. The chain links TRBV19 to TRBJ2-1; D perhaps matches TRBD1 (6 bases). In germline, CDR1 is LNHDA, CDR2 SQIVND (reference sequence). There are 17 residues in the CDR3. Deletions cut 7 bases from V and 0 bases from J, with 19 bases between. The CDR3 nucleotides are TGTGCCAGTAAAGGGGGTCTCTTGTACAACTCCTACAATGAGCAGTTCTTC. Translating gives CASKGGLLYNSYNEQFF.

This clone was detected once. This chain joins TRBV7-9 and TRBJ1-2; D is possibly TRBD1 (6 bases). The CDR3 totals 12 residues. Germline V gene sequence: CDR1 SEHNR, CDR2 FQNEAQ (reference sequence). V gave up 4 bases and J gave up 11 bases, with 14 bases separating them. The CDR3 region is CASSWGARGYTF. The CDR3 bases are TGTGCCAGCAGCTGGGGGGCGCGCGGGTACACCTTC.

This clone was picked up a small number of times. The chain combines TRBV29-1 with TRBJ2-3; no definite D call. The V gene's germline CDR1 is SQVTM and CDR2 ANQGSEA. Trimming removed 4 bases at V and 2 bases at J, with 10 bases between. The CDR3 consists of 13 residues. CDR3 nucleotide sequence: TGCAGCGTTGCTGTGGACGTCACAGATACGCAGTATTTT. This translates into CSVAVDVTDTQYF.

V is TRBV5-8 and J is TRBJ1-2; D possibly corresponds to TRBD1 (6 bases). Between the trimmed V and J ends, which lost 0 bases and 7 bases, there was a span of 10 bases. This CDR3 has 13 amino acids. Germline V lookup: CDR1 SGHTS, CDR2 YDEGEE. CDR3 DNA sequence: TGTGCCAGCAGCTTGGGCCGGACAGTTGGCTACACCTTC. Its protein is CASSLGRTVGYTF.

The chain links TRBV7-2 to TRBJ1-1; no definite D call. The CDR3 totals 13 residues. From germline, CDR1 is SGHTA and CDR2 FQGNSA. Trimming removed 2 bases from V and 6 bases from J, with 10 bases in between. The CDR3 coding sequence is TGTGCCAGCAGCTTATCCGGAGTCCCTGAAGCTTTCTTT. Translation gives CASSLSGVPEAFF.

This clone was observed once. The J gene is TRBJ1-1, the V gene TRBV6-4; no definite D call. Germline V CDR1 and CDR2: MRHNA, SNTAGT. Trimming removed 6 bases at V and 3 bases at J, with 14 bases between. The CDR3 contains 14 residues. This CDR3 reads CASRRDRWDTEAFF. The CDR3 DNA reads as TGTGCCAGCAGGAGGGATCGTTGGGACACTGAAGCTTTCTTT.

The CDR3 DNA reads TGTGCCTGGAGTGTAGGGACTGCAAACTATGGCTACACCTTC. Translation gives CAWSVGTANYGYTF. This chain uses TRBV30 with TRBJ1-2, with TRBD1 as a possible D gene (5 bases). The CDR3 consists of 14 residues. V lost 0 bases and J 2 bases, leaving 10 bases between the germline ends. Looked up from germline, CDR1 is GTSNPN and CDR2 is SVGIG (reference sequence).

The genes are TRBV5-4 and TRBJ2-5; tentatively, D is TRBD1 (5 bases). Trimming left V 4 bases short and J 5 bases short, with 12 bases between. The CDR3 extends over 13 amino acids. Per the germline V gene, CDR1 is SGHNT and CDR2 is YYREEE (reference sequence). This chain's CDR3 is CASSLGRAETQYF. CDR3 bases: TGTGCCAGCAGCCTGGGCAGGGCCGAGACCCAGTACTTC.

V usage is TRBV2 and J usage is TRBJ1-1; a weak D match, TRBD1 (5 bases). The germline CDR1 and CDR2 sequences are SNHLY and FYNNEI. CDR3 length: 15 residues. Between the trimmed V and J ends, which lost 6 bases and 1 base, there was a span of 15 bases. The CDR3 sequence: CASRGLMRGNTEAFF. DNA of the CDR3: TGTGCCAGCAGGGGACTTATGAGAGGGAACACTGAAGCTTTCTTT. The complete variable domain, with remaining parts taken from reference TRBV2 and TRBJ1-1, reads EPEVTQTPSHQVTQMGQEVILRCVPISNHLYFYWYRQILGQKVEFLVSFYNNEISEKSEIFDDQFSVERPDGSNFTLKIRSTKLEDSAMYFCASRGLMRGNTEAFFGQGTRLTVV.

The rearrangement uses TRBV29-1 and TRBJ1-2; the D is unclear. This CDR3 has 13 amino acids. V gave up 4 bases and J gave up 5 bases, with 14 bases separating them. In germline, CDR1 is SQVTM, CDR2 ANQGSEA. This chain's CDR3 is CSVGPPPGYGYTF. Written as DNA, the CDR3 is TGCAGCGTTGGCCCACCCCCAGGTTATGGCTACACCTTC.

In this sample, this clone turned up a few times. The chain employs TRBV9 and TRBJ2-1; D ambiguous. This CDR3 contains 14 residues. The ends were cut back, 3 bases at V and 0 bases at J, with 7 bases in the middle. CDR1 is SGDLS, CDR2 YYNGEE, per germline. The DNA for the CDR3 is TGTGCCAGCAGCGGGTCTGGCTCCTACAATGAGCAGTTCTTC. This sequence encodes CASSGSGSYNEQFF.

The chain employs TRBV6-1 and TRBJ2-1; D may correspond to TRBD1 or TRBD2 (5 bases each). The germline V and J ends were trimmed by 5 bases and 8 bases, with 10 bases remaining between them. This CDR3 is built from 12 residues. Germline V gene sequence: CDR1 MNHNS, CDR2 SASEGT. CDR3 sequence (DNA): TGTGCCAGCAGTCCCCTGGGGGATGAGCAGTTCTTC. Translating it yields CASSPLGDEQFF.

CDR3 region: CASRPDTGYNSPLHF. In nucleotides, the CDR3 is TGTGCCAGCAGACCTGACACAGGGTATAATTCACCCCTCCACTTT. V usage is TRBV6-6 and J usage is TRBJ1-6, with a possible D match to TRBD1 (6 bases). The CDR3 spans 15 residues. V lost 6 bases and J 4 bases, leaving 13 bases between the germline ends. CDR1 and CDR2 from the germline V gene are MNHNY and SVGAGI (reference sequence).

The V gene is TRBV19, the J gene TRBJ1-5, with unresolved D. The CDR3 has 15 amino acids. V was shortened by 3 bases and J by 6 bases, with 15 bases between the two germline ends. In germline, CDR1 is LNHDA, CDR2 SQIVND (reference sequence). CDR3 sequence: CASSIGRSRGQPQHF. The CDR3 region has the DNA TGTGCCAGTAGTATCGGGCGGTCTCGGGGTCAGCCCCAGCATTTT. Drawing the rest from reference TRBV19 and TRBJ1-5, the complete variable domain is DGGITQSPKYLFRKEGQNVTLSCEQNLNHDAMYWYRQDPGQGLRLIYYSQIVNDFQKGDIAEGYSVSREKKESFPLTVTSAQKNPTAFYLCASSIGRSRGQPQHFGDGTRLSIL.

V is TRBV7-8 and J is TRBJ1-2, with TRBD1 as a possible D gene (6 bases). Trimming took off 2 bases at V and 3 bases at J, with 10 bases between the two ends. The CDR3 covers 14 residues. Germline lookup yields CDR1 SGHVS and CDR2 FQNEAQ. CDR3 in DNA: TGTGCCAGCAGCTTAAGACAGGTCGACTATGGCTACACCTTC. It yields the protein CASSLRQVDYGYTF.

This rearrangement joins TRBV6-5 to TRBJ2-7, with TRBD2 as a possible D gene (6 bases). CDR3 length: 13 residues. V lost 4 bases and J lost 3, with 10 bases in between. Germline lookup yields CDR1 MNHEY and CDR2 SVGAGI. This CDR3 reads CASSSAGSYEQYV. The CDR3 region has the DNA TGTGCCAGCAGTTCCGCCGGGAGCTACGAGCAGTACGTC.

The chain joins TRBV14 to TRBJ1-4; D ambiguous. The CDR3 sequence is 15 residues long. Trimming shortened V by 0 bases and J by 7 bases, and 12 bases separated the two germline ends. In germline, CDR1 is SGHDN, CDR2 FVKESK. The CDR3 reads CASSQEEVVGEKLFF. The CDR3 DNA is TGTGCCAGCAGCCAAGAAGAGGTCGTGGGTGAAAAACTGTTTTTT.

This clone was seen once. The CDR3 nucleotides are TGTGCCAGCAGCCCCAGAACAGGTGGGACCACTGAAGCTTTCTTT. Its translation is CASSPRTGGTTEAFF. This chain connects TRBV2 to TRBJ1-1; a possible D gene is TRBD1 (5 bases). The CDR3 extends over 15 amino acids. The V end was cut by 6 bases, the J end by 4 bases, with 18 bases between. The germline V gene encodes CDR1 SNHLY and CDR2 FYNNEI.

CDR3 DNA: TGTGCCAGCAGCGGAAATTCACCCCTCCACTTT. Translation gives CASSGNSPLHF. The chain carries TRBV11-2 and TRBJ1-6, with D uncertain. CDR1 is SGHAT and CDR2 is FQNNGV in the germline V gene. Trimming took off 5 bases at V and 7 bases at J, with 3 bases between the two ends. There are 11 residues in the CDR3.

The rearrangement uses TRBV11-3 and TRBJ1-1; D gene ambiguous. CDR1 and CDR2 from the germline V gene are SGHNT and YENEEA. The CDR3 totals 13 residues. The V gene lost 5 bases and the J gene lost 5 bases, with 12 bases spanning the gap. As DNA, the CDR3 is TGTGCCAGCAGCCTGGAGGGTGGAACTGAAGCTTTCTTT. It encodes CASSLEGGTEAFF.

The chain couples TRBV10-3 to TRBJ1-2; D is perhaps TRBD1 (5 bases). V lost 4 bases to trimming and J lost 4 bases, with 13 bases between them. The CDR3 loop spans 14 amino acids. CDR1 is ENHRY and CDR2 is SYGVKD in the germline V gene. DNA for the CDR3: TGTGCCATCAGTGGAGGGGAGGGTGGCTATGGCTACACCTTC. It yields the protein CAISGGEGGYGYTF.

The chain combines TRBV5-6 with TRBJ1-1; D gene uncertain. The CDR3 length is 15 residues. CDR1 and CDR2 from the germline V gene are SGHDT and YYEEEE. V lost 3 bases, J lost 2 bases, and 14 bases lay in between. The CDR3 region is CASSYDTGKNTEAFF. The CDR3 DNA is TGTGCCAGCAGCTACGACACCGGGAAAAACACTGAAGCTTTCTTT.

DNA for the CDR3: TGCGCCAGCAGGGGGGTAGTTGGCACTGAAGCTTTCTTT. This encodes CASRGVVGTEAFF. The rearrangement links TRBV10-1 to TRBJ1-1, with a possible D match to TRBD1 (5 bases). The CDR3 length is 13 residues. Germline CDR1 and CDR2: WNHNN and SYGVQD (reference sequence). V lost 6 bases, J lost 4 bases, and 12 bases lay in between.